This passage covers 16 T cell receptor beta chains from one sample sequenced in a study of T cell responses to AZD1222 COVID-19 vaccine. Sequencing was performed with immunoSEQ multiplex PCR; in TCRdb, only in-frame clones are kept and a portion is missing. The sample holds about 100,000 clones, over 75% seen once. Material: peripheral blood, obtained on day 0 of MenACWY control vaccination. These receptors came from an adult in good health.

DNA for the CDR3: TGCGCCAGCAGCTTGGTCCTAGCGGGGGGAGCTGGGGCCAACGTCCTGACTTTC. Its translation is CASSLVLAGGAGANVLTF. The J gene is TRBJ2-6, the V gene TRBV5-1, with TRBD2 identical over 11 bases. J gave up 2 bases and V 0 bases, and 4 bases lay outside the gene matches. CDR1 is SGHRS, CDR2 YFSETQ, per germline. This CDR3 contains 18 residues.

The CDR3 region is CASSWNTGELFF. CDR3 DNA: TGTGCCAGCAGTTGGAACACCGGGGAGCTGTTTTTT. The V call is TRBV27, the J call TRBJ2-2, with D unresolved. The ends were cut back, 4 bases at V and 1 base at J, with 1 base in the middle. The length of the CDR3 is 12 residues. The V gene's germline CDR1 is MNHEY and CDR2 SMNVEV (reference sequence).

The V call is TRBV19, the J call TRBJ1-5; 9 bases are a match to TRBD1. The CDR3 is 16 residues long. The germline V gene has CDR1 LNHDA and CDR2 SQIVND (reference sequence). The V segment lost 7 bases and the J segment 7 bases; nucleotides outside the gene matches: 14. CDR3 sequence reads: CASTQPHRGRRQPQHF. As DNA, the CDR3 is TGTGCCAGTACCCAACCCCACAGGGGGCGACGGCAGCCCCAGCATTTT.

This CDR3 is CASSVTGYTEAFF. Here the CDR3 DNA reads TGTGCCAGCAGCGTGACTGGGTACACTGAAGCTTTCTTT. The rearrangement uses TRBV9 and TRBJ1-1, with D unclear. V was clipped by 2 bases and J by 3 bases, with 8 bases between them. The germline CDR1 and CDR2 sequences are SGDLS and YYNGEE. The CDR3 is made up of 13 amino acids.

The V and J genes are TRBV5-1 and TRBJ2-5; 9 bases are shared with TRBD1. The germline V gene has CDR1 SGHRS and CDR2 YFSETQ. CDR3 length equals 16 residues. The trim removed 7 bases at V and 2 bases at J, leaving 12 bases unmatched. The CDR3 is CASSAGQGGGQETQYF. The CDR3, as DNA: TGCGCCAGCTCAGCGGGACAGGGCGGAGGTCAAGAGACCCAGTACTTC.

This chain connects TRBV6-5 to TRBJ1-1; D not resolved. CDR1 is MNHEY, CDR2 SVGAGI, per germline. This CDR3 is 13 amino acids long. V was pared by 8 bases and J by 3 bases, with 13 bases between. DNA of the CDR3: TGTGCCAGCCGACTGGATTTGGACACTGAAGCTTTCTTT. Encoded protein: CASRLDLDTEAFF.

The chain has TRBV6-2 or TRBV6-3 and TRBJ1-1; 8 bases agree with TRBD1. The CDR3 length is 20 residues. Germline trimming cut 6 bases from V and 0 bases from J; bases unmatched to any gene: 21. Germline assignment: CDR1 MNHEY and CDR2 SVGEGT. Here the CDR3 DNA reads TGTGCCAGCAGCCGTTCGGGGACAGGTCACATCCCTCTAATGAACACTGAAGCTTTCTTT. It encodes CASSRSGTGHIPLMNTEAFF.

CDR3 DNA sequence: TGTGCCAGCAGCCGACAGGGGATAATCAACTATGGCTACACCTTC. Protein: CASSRQGIINYGYTF. This rearrangement joins TRBV6-5 to TRBJ1-2; TRBD1 agrees at 8 bases. V gave up 6 bases and J gave up 2 bases; unmatched junction bases: 8. Germline CDR1 MNHEY, CDR2 SVGAGI. CDR3 length equals 15 residues.

This clone has just one count. The chain carries TRBV18 and TRBJ1-1; D gene ambiguous. The germline CDR1 and CDR2 sequences are KGHSH and LQKENI. The CDR3 runs 13 residues. Trimming left V 4 bases short and J 0 bases short, with 6 bases between. The CDR3 sequence is CASSQDLNTEAFF. The DNA of the CDR3 is TGTGCCAGCTCACAGGACTTGAACACTGAAGCTTTCTTT.

The chain couples TRBV9 to TRBJ2-3; 9 nucleotides agree with TRBD2. Germline CDR1 is SGDLS and CDR2 is YYNGEE. V trimming: 3 bases; J trimming: 6 bases; junction bases outside the gene matches: 8. This CDR3 has 15 residues. CDR3 DNA: TGTGCCAGCAGCGCGCGGGGGGGCCAAGTGGATACGCAGTATTTT. Protein sequence: CASSARGGQVDTQYF.

V usage is TRBV30 and J usage is TRBJ1-4; D uncertain. Trimming removed 3 bases from V and 8 bases from J, with 10 bases in between. CDR3 size: 12 residues. CDR1 is GTSNPN, CDR2 SVGIG, per germline (reference sequence). This CDR3 is CAWRPTGEKLFF. In nucleotides, the CDR3 is TGTGCCTGGAGGCCAACGGGGGAAAAACTGTTTTTT.

The rearrangement uses TRBV7-9 and TRBJ1-1; no clear D gene. Germline V CDR1 and CDR2: SEHNR, FQNEAQ (reference sequence). CDR3 size: 14 residues. Trimming took off 7 bases at V and 0 bases at J, with 12 bases between the two ends. CDR3 sequence reads: CASNTAQMNTEAFF. The CDR3 bases are TGTGCCAGCAATACGGCCCAGATGAACACTGAAGCTTTCTTT.

This clone appeared a single time. The chain has TRBV2 and TRBJ1-6; 8 nucleotides line up with TRBD1. With 3 bases clipped from V and 2 bases from J, the junction kept 3 bases outside the gene matches. CDR1 is SNHLY, CDR2 FYNNEI, per germline. The CDR3 length is 16 residues. CDR3 DNA sequence: TGTGCCAGCAGTGAGCAGGGGGCCCCCTATAATTCACCCCTCCACTTT. Translating it yields CASSEQGAPYNSPLHF.

The chain uses TRBV7-2 and TRBJ2-7, with 7 bases lining up with TRBD2. The V and J ends lost 1 base and 4 bases, in that order; junction bases with no gene match: 13. Germline V CDR1 and CDR2: SGHTA, FQGNSA. The CDR3 covers 17 residues. The CDR3 protein is CASSLDRGGAGLYEQYF. The CDR3 coding sequence is TGTGCCAGCAGCTTAGACCGCGGTGGGGCGGGACTATACGAGCAGTACTTC.

A note on this clone: At one end, the junction sequence differs from germline, possibly due to a read error. The chain has TRBV19 and TRBJ2-4, with D unclear. The CDR3 length is 14 residues. Germline V gene sequence: CDR1 LNHDA, CDR2 SQIVND (reference sequence). DNA for the CDR3: TGTGCCAGTAGTCTAGAGACCCCCAAAAACATTCAGTACTTC. Protein sequence: CASSLETPKNIQYF. The full variable domain, in which reference TRBV19 and TRBJ2-4 provide the parts outside the CDR3, is DGGITQSPKYLFRKEGQNVTLSCEQNLNHDAMYWYRQDPGQGLRLIYYSQIVNDFQKGDIAEGYSVSREKKESFPLTVTSAQKNPTAFYLCASSLETPKNIQYFGAGTRLSVL.

This chain connects TRBV14 to TRBJ1-1; possible D gene TRBD1, 5 bases. The CDR3 extends over 16 amino acids. The germline V gene encodes CDR1 SGHDN and CDR2 FVKESK. The V end lost 0 bases, the J end lost 0 bases, and 11 bases lay between the germline ends. The CDR3: CASSQDQGRVNTEAFF. The DNA of the CDR3 is TGTGCCAGCAGCCAAGATCAGGGCAGGGTGAACACTGAAGCTTTCTTT.